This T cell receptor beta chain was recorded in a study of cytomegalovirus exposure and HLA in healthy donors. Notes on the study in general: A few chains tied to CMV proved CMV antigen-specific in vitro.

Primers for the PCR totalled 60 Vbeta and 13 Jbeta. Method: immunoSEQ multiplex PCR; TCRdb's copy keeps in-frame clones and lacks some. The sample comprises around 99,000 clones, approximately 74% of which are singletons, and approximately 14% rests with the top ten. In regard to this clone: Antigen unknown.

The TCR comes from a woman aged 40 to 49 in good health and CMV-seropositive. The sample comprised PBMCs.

CDR3 DNA: TGTGCCAGCAGCTTAATGAGCGGACTGGGAGATACGCAGTATTTT. As protein: CASSLMSGLGDTQYF. J is TRBJ2-3 and V is TRBV7-9, with D possibly TRBD2 on 5 matching bases. This CDR3 region has 15 residues. Germline-derived CDR1 and CDR2 are SEHNR and FQNEAQ (reference sequence). V shed 2 bases and J shed 5 bases, with 14 bases lying between them.